These 29 T cell receptor beta chains came from one sample sequenced in a study of T cells after yellow fever vaccination. MiXCR was run by TCRdb on the 5' RACE reads, yielding one entry per CDR3 protein. The sample records more than 350,000 distinct CDR3 sequences, roughly 11% being singletons. This specimen was PBMCs, taken on the day of the first yellow fever vaccination. These receptors were taken from a man younger than 35 who received the YFV17D yellow fever vaccine.

This clonotype was seen only a few times. The chain combines TRBV27 with TRBJ1-5; D is unclear. V dropped 3 bases and J dropped 7 bases, with 13 bases sitting between them. The CDR3 consists of 14 residues. Germline-derived CDR1 and CDR2 are MNHEY and SMNVEV (reference sequence). CDR3 sequence: CASSFRQAGQPQHF. The DNA for the CDR3 is TGTGCCAGCAGTTTCCGGCAGGCGGGGCAGCCCCAGCATTTT.

This clonotype occurred many times. This chain uses TRBV7-2 with TRBJ2-2; a weak D match, TRBD2 (5 bases). Germline-derived CDR1 and CDR2 are SGHTA and FQGNSA. The V end lost 5 bases, the J end lost 4 bases, and 14 bases lay between the germline ends. This CDR3 contains 15 residues. CDR3 amino acids: CASSPLSGFTGELFF. CDR3 sequence (DNA): TGTGCCAGCAGCCCCCTCTCGGGGTTCACCGGGGAGCTGTTTTTT. Full variable domain (outside the CDR3, taken from reference TRBV7-2 and TRBJ2-2): GAGVSQSPSNKVTEKGKDVELRCDPISGHTALYWYRQSLGQGLEFLIYFQGNSAPDKSGLPSDRFSAERTGGSVSTLTIQRTQQEDSAVYLCASSPLSGFTGELFFGEGSRLTVL.

This clonotype was found a few times. The chain recombines TRBV20-1 with TRBJ1-6; no definite D call. The CDR3 extends over 17 amino acids. Trimming shortened V by 0 bases and J by 7 bases, and 19 bases separated the two germline ends. CDR1 is DFQATT, CDR2 SNEGSKA, per germline (reference sequence). The CDR3 nucleotides are TGCAGTGCTAGAGATCATTGGAGAGGGTTATGGAATTCACCCCTCCACTTT. Translated: CSARDHWRGLWNSPLHF.

The gene calls are TRBV7-2 and TRBJ2-3, with 7 bases identical to TRBD2. With 1 base clipped from V and 4 bases from J, the junction kept 5 bases outside the gene matches. CDR1 is SGHTA, CDR2 FQGNSA, per germline. The CDR3 has 15 residues. CDR3 sequence reads: CASSLGLAEADTQYF. Here the CDR3 DNA reads TGTGCCAGCAGCTTAGGACTAGCAGAAGCAGATACGCAGTATTTT.

V usage is TRBV4-1 and J usage is TRBJ2-1, with D perhaps given as TRBD1 or TRBD2 (5 bases each). CDR3 length equals 13 residues. In germline, CDR1 is MGHRA, CDR2 YSYEKL. V gave up 2 bases and J gave up 10 bases, with 12 bases separating them. CDR3 residues: CASSQTGTLEQFF. The DNA of the CDR3 is TGCGCCAGCAGCCAAACCGGGACCCTAGAGCAGTTCTTC.

The table lists this clonotype with many counts. This chain links TRBV4-2 with TRBJ2-3; 12 nucleotides match TRBD1. J gave up 4 bases and V 3 bases, and 2 bases lay outside the gene matches. Germline CDR1 LGHNA, CDR2 YNFKEQ. The CDR3 has 15 amino acids. The CDR3 here is CASSQGQGAADTQYF. Here the CDR3 DNA reads TGTGCCAGCAGCCAGGGACAGGGGGCGGCAGATACGCAGTATTTT.

This clonotype was counted many times. The V call is TRBV18, the J call TRBJ2-4, with a weak D call TRBD1 (5 bases). This CDR3 region has 18 residues. In germline, CDR1 is KGHSH, CDR2 LQKENI. V lost 3 bases, J lost 0 bases, and 18 bases lay in between. CDR3 nucleotides: TGTGCCAGCTCACCTAGGGATACCAGGGTTTTAGCCAAAAACATTCAGTACTTC. It specifies CASSPRDTRVLAKNIQYF.

This rearrangement joins TRBV9 to TRBJ2-3; D is unclear. CDR3 size: 14 residues. Per the germline V gene, CDR1 is SGDLS and CDR2 is YYNGEE. V was shortened by 3 bases and J by 4 bases, with 12 bases between the two germline ends. This CDR3 reads CASSGAPSADTQYF. CDR3 in DNA: TGTGCCAGCAGCGGGGCCCCTTCGGCAGATACGCAGTATTTT.

The chain employs TRBV7-9 and TRBJ2-2; D is perhaps TRBD2 (5 bases). The germline CDR1 and CDR2 sequences are SEHNR and FQNEAQ (reference sequence). V dropped 5 bases and J dropped 5 bases, with 12 bases sitting between them. CDR3 length equals 14 residues. The CDR3 is CASSQLTSTGELFF. In nucleotides, the CDR3 is TGTGCCAGCAGCCAGCTCACTAGTACCGGGGAGCTGTTTTTT.

This chain joins TRBV12-3 or TRBV12-4 and TRBJ1-5; D may be TRBD1 (5 bases). This CDR3 comprises 13 residues. Trimming cost V 5 bases and J 5 bases, with 10 bases left between them. The CDR3 bases are TGTGCCAGCAGTAGAGAGGGGCATCAGCCCCAGCATTTT. It is translated as CASSREGHQPQHF.

A few counts support this clonotype. The chain links TRBV30 to TRBJ2-3; D is tentatively TRBD1 or TRBD2 (6 bases each). The CDR3 sequence is 15 residues long. In germline, CDR1 is GTSNPN, CDR2 SVGIG (reference sequence). V lost 8 bases, J lost 2 bases, and 20 bases lay in between. The CDR3 coding sequence is TGTGCCAGATCGGTGGGGGGCGCGTCCACAGATACGCAGTATTTT. Encoded protein: CARSVGGASTDTQYF. Using reference TRBV30 and TRBJ2-3 for the parts outside the CDR3, the full variable domain is SQTIHQWPATLVQPVGSPLSLECTVEGTSNPNLYWYRQAAGRGLQLLFYSVGIGQISSEVPQNLSASRPQDRQFILSSKKLLLSDSGFYLCARSVGGASTDTQYFGPGTRLTVL.

This clonotype occurred a few times. The gene calls are TRBV9 and TRBJ2-3; 7 nucleotides align to TRBD1. The CDR3 is 18 amino acids. Germline V gene data show CDR1 as SGDLS and CDR2 as YYNGEE. V shed 3 bases, J shed 2 bases, and the junction held 15 bases outside the gene matches. CDR3 residues: CASSGRDSASLNTDTQYF. The DNA of the CDR3 is TGTGCCAGCAGCGGACGGGACAGTGCATCCCTAAACACAGATACGCAGTATTTT.

CDR3 coding DNA: TGTGCCAGCAGTCACGGGACCAGCACAGATACGCAGTATTTT. It yields the protein CASSHGTSTDTQYF. This rearrangement joins TRBV6-5 to TRBJ2-3; perhaps D is TRBD1 or TRBD2 (5 bases each). The length of the CDR3 is 14 residues. The V gene's germline CDR1 is MNHEY and CDR2 SVGAGI. Deletions cut 5 bases from V and 0 bases from J, with 9 bases between.

This rearrangement joins TRBV15 to TRBJ2-5; no definite D call. The V gene lost 0 bases and the J gene lost 3 bases, with 8 bases spanning the gap. This CDR3 is built from 14 residues. The germline V gene encodes CDR1 LNHNV and CDR2 YYDKDF (reference sequence). The CDR3 loop is CATSRDVSEETQYF. CDR3 DNA: TGTGCCACCAGCAGAGATGTCTCGGAAGAGACCCAGTACTTC.

The genes are TRBV14 and TRBJ1-2; tentative D call: TRBD1 (6 bases). This CDR3 spans 14 amino acids. V lost 8 bases to trimming and J lost 4 bases, with 17 bases between them. Germline values: CDR1 SGHDN, CDR2 FVKESK. This chain's CDR3 is CASGTGAGGYGYTF. CDR3 bases: TGTGCCAGCGGAACGGGGGCCGGAGGCTATGGCTACACCTTC.

The chain recombines TRBV4-3 with TRBJ1-5, with 7 nucleotides matching TRBD1. V shed 0 bases, J shed 2 bases, and the junction held 7 bases outside the gene matches. Germline assignment: CDR1 LGHNA and CDR2 YSLEER. This CDR3 contains 17 residues. The CDR3 sequence is CASSQDVGGWGNQPQHF. The CDR3 DNA follows: TGCGCCAGCAGCCAAGATGTAGGGGGCTGGGGCAATCAGCCCCAGCATTTT.

V is TRBV7-2 and J is TRBJ2-3; the match to TRBD2 covers 8 bases. The CDR3 runs 17 residues. Germline V gene sequence: CDR1 SGHTA, CDR2 FQGNSA. V was clipped by 0 bases and J by 7 bases; unmatched bases: 12. Here the CDR3 reads CASSLAISTSGTHTQYF. Written as DNA, the CDR3 is TGTGCCAGCAGCTTAGCCATTTCAACTAGCGGCACTCATACGCAGTATTTT.

The J gene is TRBJ2-5, the V gene TRBV6-9; either TRBD1 or TRBD2 may supply D (5 bases each). The germline CDR1 and CDR2 sequences are MNHGY and SVAAGI. The CDR3 extends over 15 amino acids. V lost 5 bases, J lost 1 base, and 14 bases lay in between. The CDR3 here is CASSTGDAGQETQYF. The CDR3, as DNA: TGTGCCAGCAGTACCGGGGACGCTGGCCAAGAGACCCAGTACTTC.

This clonotype was seen a few times. The V call is TRBV2, the J call TRBJ1-5; tentatively, D is TRBD1 (5 bases). The germline V and J ends were trimmed by 2 bases and 2 bases, with 13 bases remaining between them. CDR3 size: 16 residues. In germline, CDR1 is SNHLY, CDR2 FYNNEI. The CDR3 DNA reads TGTGCCAGCAGTGAACAAGGTTGGGGACGCAATCAGCCCCAGCATTTT. It encodes CASSEQGWGRNQPQHF.

This chain joins TRBV4-3 and TRBJ2-2, with unresolved D. The CDR3 sequence is 15 residues long. Trimming cost V 4 bases and J 4 bases, with 13 bases left between them. Per the germline V gene, CDR1 is LGHNA and CDR2 is YSLEER. The DNA for the CDR3 is TGCGCCAGCAGCCCAGCTGATCGGGTCACCGGGGAGCTGTTTTTT. It translates to CASSPADRVTGELFF.

The chain links TRBV12-3 or TRBV12-4 to TRBJ1-1; D ambiguous. This CDR3 is built from 15 residues. V was clipped by 6 bases and J by 0 bases, with 14 bases between them. CDR3 region: CASSSSIYLNTEAFF. CDR3 coding DNA: TGTGCCAGCAGCTCCTCCATCTACTTGAACACTGAAGCTTTCTTT.

The chain combines TRBV7-3 with TRBJ2-1, with D possibly TRBD1 on 6 matching bases. V was clipped by 5 bases and J by 5 bases, with 13 bases between them. Germline lookup yields CDR1 SGHTA and CDR2 FQGTGA. This CDR3 is 14 amino acids long. The CDR3 DNA reads as TGTGCCAGCAGCCTCCAAGCAGGGGACAATGAGCAGTTCTTC. Its protein product is CASSLQAGDNEQFF.

This clonotype was seen more than once but under ten times. The V gene is TRBV6-2 or TRBV6-3, the J gene TRBJ2-1, with 11 bases that match TRBD2. Trimming removed 10 bases from V and 6 bases from J; junction bases left unmatched: 2. Germline V gene data show CDR1 as MNHEY and CDR2 as SVGEGT. CDR3 size: 12 residues. The chain's CDR3 is CATTSGGNEQFF. Here the CDR3 DNA reads TGTGCCACTACTAGCGGGGGCAATGAGCAGTTCTTC.

There are a few counts of this clonotype. This rearrangement joins TRBV20-1 to TRBJ2-3; D might be TRBD2 (6 bases). CDR3 length equals 15 residues. The V gene's germline CDR1 is DFQATT and CDR2 SNEGSKA (reference sequence). The V end lost 0 bases, the J end lost 2 bases, and 12 bases lay between the germline ends. The CDR3 spells CSARDPGDPTDTQYF. CDR3 nucleotides: TGCAGTGCTAGAGATCCGGGGGACCCCACAGATACGCAGTATTTT.

This clonotype was counted between two and nine times. The chain combines TRBV20-1 with TRBJ1-6, with TRBD1 matching 12 bases. CDR3 length: 14 amino acids. The J segment lost 10 bases and the V segment lost 1 base, leaving 2 bases of the junction unmatched. CDR1 DFQATT and CDR2 SNEGSKA come from the germline V gene (reference sequence). CDR3 nucleotides: TGCAGTGCTAGAGGGGACAGGGGGCTCTCACCCCTCCACTTT. It specifies CSARGDRGLSPLHF.

A few counts support this clonotype. V gene TRBV5-1 combines with J gene TRBJ2-2; TRBD1 matches 8 bases. The CDR3 is 16 amino acids. V lost 5 bases and J lost 0; bases outside the gene matches: 6. Germline CDR1 reads SGHRS; CDR2 reads YFSETQ. The DNA for the CDR3 is TGCGCCAGCAGACGACAGGGGCCTACGAACACCGGGGAGCTGTTTTTT. It is translated as CASRRQGPTNTGELFF. The entire variable domain, with the rest obtained from reference TRBV5-1 and TRBJ2-2, is as follows: KAGVTQTPRYLIKTRGQQVTLSCSPISGHRSVSWYQQTPGQGLQFLFEYFSETQRNKGNFPGRFSGRQFSNSRSEMNVSTLELGDSALYLCASRRQGPTNTGELFFGEGSRLTVL.

This clonotype was seen only once. This chain connects TRBV9 to TRBJ2-3; D may be TRBD2 (6 bases). Trimming removed 3 bases at V and 6 bases at J, with 11 bases between. CDR1 and CDR2 (germline): SGDLS, YYNGEE. The CDR3 extends over 13 amino acids. DNA for the CDR3: TGTGCCAGCAGCGCCTGGGGGGAGGATACGCAGTATTTT. This codes for CASSAWGEDTQYF.

This rearrangement joins TRBV6-5 to TRBJ1-1, with D uncertain. CDR3 length: 14 residues. Germline CDR1 is MNHEY and CDR2 is SVGAGI. The ends were cut back, 2 bases at V and 4 bases at J, with 11 bases in the middle. The CDR3 DNA reads as TGTGCCAGCAGTTACGTCAGTTCCACCACTGAAGCTTTCTTT. Amino acids: CASSYVSSTTEAFF.

The chain uses TRBV11-2 and TRBJ2-5; 10 bases match TRBD2. The J segment lost 4 bases and the V segment lost 5 bases, leaving 19 bases of the junction unmatched. Germline lookup yields CDR1 SGHAT and CDR2 FQNNGV. The CDR3 is 19 amino acids. The CDR3 DNA reads TGTGCCAGCAGCCCTTCCTCGGGGGCTAGCGGGGGCCCCCGAGAGACCCAGTACTTC. It yields the protein CASSPSSGASGGPRETQYF. The full variable domain, in which reference TRBV11-2 and TRBJ2-5 provide the parts outside the CDR3, is EAGVAQSPRYKIIEKRQSVAFWCNPISGHATLYWYQQILGQGPKLLIQFQNNGVVDDSQLPKDRFSAERLKGVDSTLKIQPAKLEDSAVYLCASSPSSGASGGPRETQYFGPGTRLLVL.